These T cell receptor beta chains were read from a single sample in a study of T cells in Graves' hyperthyroidism and ophthalmopathy. TCRdb reprocessed the multiplex PCR reads via MiXCR and lists one record per CDR3 protein. The sample includes 530,000 or so distinct CDR3 sequences, around 24% seen only once; the top ten take approximately 11%. Input material: blood. Every receptor here comes from a young woman with Graves' ophthalmopathy. Both conserved end residues are part of each CDR3. The D gene is left open where the match is weak. Clone size is shown for a subset of rows, as once, few, many or a class of expanded clone.

d_call,j_call,clone_size,v_call,cdr3_aa,cdr3_nt
-,TRBJ1-1,many,TRBV27,CASSFNGRGVTEAFF,TGTGCCAGCAGTTTCAATGGTCGGGGAGTAACTGAAGCTTTCTTT
TRBD2,TRBJ2-5,-,TRBV6-2/TRBV6-3,CASRRTSSRETQYF,TGTGCCAGCAGACGGACTAGCTCTAGAGAGACCCAGTACTTC
-,TRBJ2-7,few,TRBV12-5,CASGTGHSYEQYF,TGTGCTAGTGGTACGGGCCACTCCTACGAGCAGTACTTC
TRBD1,TRBJ1-5,many,TRBV27,CASSSLLPDRGVQPQHF,TGTGCCAGCAGTTCCCTACTCCCCGACAGGGGCGTGCAGCCCCAGCATTTT
TRBD1,TRBJ1-5,-,TRBV6-1,CASGDTGGTQPQHF,TGTGCTAGCGGTGACACAGGGGGCACTCAGCCCCAGCATTTT
TRBD1,TRBJ1-2,many,TRBV27,CASSWTGNYGYTF,TGTGCCAGCAGTTGGACAGGCAACTATGGCTACACCTTC
TRBD1,TRBJ2-7,many,TRBV6-2/TRBV6-3,CASSYLTGDAYEQYF,TGTGCCAGCAGTTACTTGACAGGGGATGCCTACGAGCAGTACTTC
TRBD1,TRBJ2-7,many,TRBV3-1,CASSRDRGLGEQYF,TGTGCCAGCAGCCGCGACAGGGGCCTAGGGGAGCAGTACTTC
-,TRBJ2-7,many,TRBV10-2,CASSEGGRTYEQYF,TGCGCCAGCAGTGAGGGGGGGAGAACCTACGAGCAGTACTTC
-,TRBJ2-1,many,TRBV19,CASSINGNEQFF,TGTGCCAGTAGTATAAACGGCAATGAGCAGTTCTTC
-,TRBJ1-5,few,TRBV6-5,CASSYRQVNQPQHF,TGTGCCAGCAGTTACCGACAGGTCAATCAGCCCCAGCATTTT
-,TRBJ2-7,many,TRBV18,CASSPAISSEQYF,TGTGCCAGCTCACCAGCGATTTCCAGCGAGCAGTACTTC
-,TRBJ1-1,many,TRBV27,CASSLTGPNMNTEAFF,TGTGCCAGCAGTTTGACAGGCCCCAACATGAACACTGAAGCTTTCTTT